The subject of this entry is one T cell receptor (beta chain). These data are taken from a study of patients and donors after allogeneic stem cell transplantation. Via MiXCR, TCRdb re-called the RT-PCR reads, giving one row per CDR3 protein. The data contain roughly 960,000 distinct CDR3 sequences, around 17% of them singletons. Germline V gene sequence: CDR1 SGHTA, CDR2 FQGTGA. This CDR3 contains 15 residues. V shed 5 bases, J shed 4 bases, and the junction held 10 bases outside the gene matches. The sequencing input was blood, either unsorted or a sorted T cell fraction (not recorded which). This sequence was found in a human donor who was either an allogeneic HSCT recipient or a stem cell or donor lymphocyte infusion donor (not recorded which). It is not recorded whose cells these are; they may come from a transplant donor. The chain recombines TRBV7-3 with TRBJ1-2; 7 bases fit TRBD1. CDR3 in amino acids: CASSPSPGTVYGYTF. The CDR3 coding sequence is TGTGCCAGCAGCCCCTCCCCTGGGACAGTCTATGGCTACACCTTC.